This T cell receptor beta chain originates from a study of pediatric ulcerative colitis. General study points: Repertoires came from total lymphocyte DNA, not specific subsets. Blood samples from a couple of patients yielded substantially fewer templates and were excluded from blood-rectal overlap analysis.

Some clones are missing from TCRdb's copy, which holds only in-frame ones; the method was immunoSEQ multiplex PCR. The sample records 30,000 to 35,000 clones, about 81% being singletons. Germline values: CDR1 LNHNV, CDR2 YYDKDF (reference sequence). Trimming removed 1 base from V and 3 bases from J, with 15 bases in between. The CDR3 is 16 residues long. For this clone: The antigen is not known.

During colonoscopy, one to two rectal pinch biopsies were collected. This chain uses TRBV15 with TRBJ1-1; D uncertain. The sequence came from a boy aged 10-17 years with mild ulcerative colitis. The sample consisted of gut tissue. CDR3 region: CATSRAGRYGDTEAFF. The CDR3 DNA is TGTGCCACCAGCAGAGCGGGAAGGTATGGGGACACTGAAGCTTTCTTT.